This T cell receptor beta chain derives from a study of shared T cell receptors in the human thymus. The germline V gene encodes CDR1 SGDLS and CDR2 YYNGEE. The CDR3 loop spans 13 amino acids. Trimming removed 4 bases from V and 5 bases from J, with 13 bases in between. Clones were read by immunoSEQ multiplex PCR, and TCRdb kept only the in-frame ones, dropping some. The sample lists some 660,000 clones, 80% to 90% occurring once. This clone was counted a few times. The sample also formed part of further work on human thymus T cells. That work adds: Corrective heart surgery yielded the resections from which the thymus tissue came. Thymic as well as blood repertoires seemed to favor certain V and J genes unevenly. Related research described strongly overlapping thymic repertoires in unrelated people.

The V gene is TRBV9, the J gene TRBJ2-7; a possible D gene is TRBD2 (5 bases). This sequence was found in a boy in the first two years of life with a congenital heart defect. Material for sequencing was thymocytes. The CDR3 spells CASSPQLGDEQYF. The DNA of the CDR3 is TGTGCCAGCAGCCCCCAGCTCGGGGACGAGCAGTACTTC.